This T cell receptor beta chain was identified during a study of blood T cell repertoires in COVID-19. Overall study context: Whether acute or convalescent, the COVID-19 samples came from the United States, Italy and Spain. T cells, B-cell-depleted T cells, or PBMCs supplied cDNA or gDNA.

The junction had 13 bases not matched to a gene; V was cut back by 6 bases and J by 1 base. The CDR3 contains 18 residues. Germline CDR1 is SGHNT and CDR2 is YYREEE (reference sequence). Per the original methods: Amplification of reference gene primers provided the estimated nucleated cell counts. The table came from immunoSEQ multiplex PCR; TCRdb's copy has only in-frame clones and leaves some out. V and J calls and clone size follow that table, whereas D and trimming were derived from the DNA. The sample comprises some 160,000 clones, roughly 85% of which are singletons, and roughly 2% rests with the top ten.

The chain joins TRBV5-4 to TRBJ1-1, with 12 bases that match TRBD1. Sequenced input: peripheral blood. This clonotype was sampled from an elderly woman with acute or convalescent COVID-19. CDR3 region: CASTLPGTGGRANTEAFF. The CDR3 DNA is TGTGCCAGCACCTTACCCGGGACAGGGGGCAGAGCGAACACTGAAGCTTTCTTT.